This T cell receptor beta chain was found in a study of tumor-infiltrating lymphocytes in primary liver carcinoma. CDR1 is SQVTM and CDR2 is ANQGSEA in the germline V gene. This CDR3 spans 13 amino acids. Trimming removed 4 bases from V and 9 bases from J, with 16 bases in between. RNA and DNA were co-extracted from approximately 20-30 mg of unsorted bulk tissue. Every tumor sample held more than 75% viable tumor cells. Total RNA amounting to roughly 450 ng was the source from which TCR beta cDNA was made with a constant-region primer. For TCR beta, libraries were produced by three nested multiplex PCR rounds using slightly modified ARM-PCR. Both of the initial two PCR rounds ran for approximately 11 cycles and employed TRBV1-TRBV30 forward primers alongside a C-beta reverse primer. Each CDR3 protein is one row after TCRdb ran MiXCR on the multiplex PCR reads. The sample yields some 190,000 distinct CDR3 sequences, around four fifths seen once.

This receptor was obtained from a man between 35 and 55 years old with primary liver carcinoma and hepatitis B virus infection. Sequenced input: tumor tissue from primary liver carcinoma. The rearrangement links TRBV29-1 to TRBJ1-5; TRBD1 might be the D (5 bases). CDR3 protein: CSVVGHIILPQHF. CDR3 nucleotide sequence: TGCAGCGTTGTCGGACACATCATTCTGCCCCAGCATTTT.